This T cell receptor (beta chain) was recorded in a study of T cell repertoires in cytomegalovirus infection. Germline V lookup: CDR1 DFQATT, CDR2 SNEGSKA (reference sequence). Trimming removed 4 bases from V and 0 bases from J; junction bases left unmatched: 2. The CDR3 is 15 residues long. TCRdb reprocessed the reads via MiXCR and lists one record per CDR3 protein. The sample lists under 800,000 distinct CDR3 sequences; 20% to 25% were seen once. The sequence was collected from a human donor in good health (CMV status not recorded). Some clones in this sample may be carry-over from other donors' samples. The J gene is TRBJ2-3, the V gene TRBV20-1, with 12 bases identical to TRBD2. The source material was CD8+ T cells from PBMCs. The CDR3: CSATSGGDSTDTQYF. The CDR3 DNA reads TGCAGTGCTACTAGCGGGGGGGATAGCACAGATACGCAGTATTTT.